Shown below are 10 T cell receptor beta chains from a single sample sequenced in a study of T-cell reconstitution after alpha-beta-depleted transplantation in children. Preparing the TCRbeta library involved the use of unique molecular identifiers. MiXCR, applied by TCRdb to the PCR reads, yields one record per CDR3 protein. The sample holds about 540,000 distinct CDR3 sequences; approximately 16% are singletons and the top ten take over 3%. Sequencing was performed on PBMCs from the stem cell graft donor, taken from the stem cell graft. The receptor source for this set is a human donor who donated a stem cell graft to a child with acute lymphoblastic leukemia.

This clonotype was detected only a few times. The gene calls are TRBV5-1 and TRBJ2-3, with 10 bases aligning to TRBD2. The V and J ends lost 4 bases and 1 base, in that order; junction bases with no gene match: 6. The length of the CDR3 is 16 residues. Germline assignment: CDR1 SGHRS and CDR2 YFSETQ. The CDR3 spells CASSESGRGGTDTQYF. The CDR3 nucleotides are TGCGCCAGCAGCGAGAGCGGGAGGGGAGGCACAGATACGCAGTATTTT.

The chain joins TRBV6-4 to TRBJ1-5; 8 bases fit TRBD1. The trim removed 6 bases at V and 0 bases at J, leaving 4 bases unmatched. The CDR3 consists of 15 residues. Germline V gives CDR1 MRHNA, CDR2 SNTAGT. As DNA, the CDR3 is TGTGCCAGCAGATTGACAGGGGATAGCAATCAGCCCCAGCATTTT. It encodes CASRLTGDSNQPQHF.

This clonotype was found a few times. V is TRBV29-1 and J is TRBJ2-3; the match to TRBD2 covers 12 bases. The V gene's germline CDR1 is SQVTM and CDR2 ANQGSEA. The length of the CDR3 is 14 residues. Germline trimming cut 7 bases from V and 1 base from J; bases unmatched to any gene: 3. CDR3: CSGGLAGRTDTQYF. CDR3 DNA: TGCAGCGGAGGACTAGCGGGACGCACAGATACGCAGTATTTT.

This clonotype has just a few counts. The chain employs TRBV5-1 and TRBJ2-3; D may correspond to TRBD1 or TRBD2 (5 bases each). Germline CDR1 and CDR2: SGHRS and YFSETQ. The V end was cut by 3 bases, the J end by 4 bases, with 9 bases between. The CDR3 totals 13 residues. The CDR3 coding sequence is TGCGCCAGCAGCTCCCGGGACCCAGATACGCAGTATTTT. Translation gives CASSSRDPDTQYF.

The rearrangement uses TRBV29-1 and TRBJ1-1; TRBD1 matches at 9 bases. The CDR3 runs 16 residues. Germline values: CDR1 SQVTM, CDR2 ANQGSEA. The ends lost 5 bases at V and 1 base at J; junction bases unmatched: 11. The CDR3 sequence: CSVFPGQGVSNTEAFF. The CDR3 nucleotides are TGCAGCGTTTTTCCGGGACAGGGTGTTTCGAACACTGAAGCTTTCTTT.

Here the CDR3 reads CASSAPRQGSPYEQYF. For the CDR3, the DNA is TGTGCCAGCAGCGCCCCCCGACAGGGTAGTCCCTACGAGCAGTACTTC. This chain joins TRBV6-4 and TRBJ2-7, with 7 nucleotides matching TRBD1. Per the germline V gene, CDR1 is MRHNA and CDR2 is SNTAGT. V dropped 6 bases and J dropped 2; count of bases not matched to a gene: 13. The CDR3 length is 16 residues.

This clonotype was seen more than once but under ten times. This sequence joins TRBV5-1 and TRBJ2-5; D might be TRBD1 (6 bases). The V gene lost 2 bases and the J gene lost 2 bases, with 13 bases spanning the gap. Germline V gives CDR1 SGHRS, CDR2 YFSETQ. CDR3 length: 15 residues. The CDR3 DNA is TGCGCCAGCAGCTTCCTTGACAGGCCACAAGAGACCCAGTACTTC. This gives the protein CASSFLDRPQETQYF.

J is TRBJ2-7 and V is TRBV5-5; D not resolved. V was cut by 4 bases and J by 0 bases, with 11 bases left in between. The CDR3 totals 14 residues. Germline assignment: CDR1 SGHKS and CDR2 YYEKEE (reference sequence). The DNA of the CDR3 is TGTGCCAGCAGCCTACGGGCCTACTCCTACGAGCAGTACTTC. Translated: CASSLRAYSYEQYF.

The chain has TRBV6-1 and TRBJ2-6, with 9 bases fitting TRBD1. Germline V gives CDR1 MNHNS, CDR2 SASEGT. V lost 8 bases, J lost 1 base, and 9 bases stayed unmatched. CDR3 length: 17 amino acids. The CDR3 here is CASFLGQGSSGANVLTF. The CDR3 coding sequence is TGTGCCAGCTTTTTGGGACAGGGAAGTTCTGGGGCCAACGTCCTGACTTTC.

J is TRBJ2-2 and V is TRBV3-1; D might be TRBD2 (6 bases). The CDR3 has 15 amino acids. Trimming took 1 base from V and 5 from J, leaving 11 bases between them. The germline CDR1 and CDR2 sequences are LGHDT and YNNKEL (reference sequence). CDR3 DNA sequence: TGTGCCAGCAGCCAAGCGGGACTTGGAACCGGGGAGCTGTTTTTT. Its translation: CASSQAGLGTGELFF. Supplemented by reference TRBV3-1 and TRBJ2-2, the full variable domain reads DTAVSQTPKYLVTQMGNDKSIKCEQNLGHDTMYWYKQDSKKFLKIMFSYNNKELIINETVPNRFSPKSPDKAHLNLHINSLELGDSAVYFCASSQAGLGTGELFFGEGSRLTVL.